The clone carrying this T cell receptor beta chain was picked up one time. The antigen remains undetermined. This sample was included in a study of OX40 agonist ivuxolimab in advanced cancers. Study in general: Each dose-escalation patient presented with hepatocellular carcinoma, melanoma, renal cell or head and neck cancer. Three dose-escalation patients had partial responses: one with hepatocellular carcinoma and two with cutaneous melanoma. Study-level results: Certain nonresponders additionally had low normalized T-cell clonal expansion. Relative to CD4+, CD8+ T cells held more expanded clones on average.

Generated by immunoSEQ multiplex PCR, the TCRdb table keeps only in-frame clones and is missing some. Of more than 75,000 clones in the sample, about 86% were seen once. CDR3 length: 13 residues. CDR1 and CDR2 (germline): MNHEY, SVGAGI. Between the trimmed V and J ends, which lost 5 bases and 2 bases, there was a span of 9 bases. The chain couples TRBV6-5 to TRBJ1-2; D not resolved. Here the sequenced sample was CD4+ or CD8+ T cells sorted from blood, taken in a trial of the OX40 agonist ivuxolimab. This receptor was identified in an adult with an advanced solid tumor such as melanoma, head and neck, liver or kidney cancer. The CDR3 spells CASSVSSNYGYTF. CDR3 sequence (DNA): TGTGCCAGCAGTGTGTCCTCCAACTATGGCTACACCTTC.